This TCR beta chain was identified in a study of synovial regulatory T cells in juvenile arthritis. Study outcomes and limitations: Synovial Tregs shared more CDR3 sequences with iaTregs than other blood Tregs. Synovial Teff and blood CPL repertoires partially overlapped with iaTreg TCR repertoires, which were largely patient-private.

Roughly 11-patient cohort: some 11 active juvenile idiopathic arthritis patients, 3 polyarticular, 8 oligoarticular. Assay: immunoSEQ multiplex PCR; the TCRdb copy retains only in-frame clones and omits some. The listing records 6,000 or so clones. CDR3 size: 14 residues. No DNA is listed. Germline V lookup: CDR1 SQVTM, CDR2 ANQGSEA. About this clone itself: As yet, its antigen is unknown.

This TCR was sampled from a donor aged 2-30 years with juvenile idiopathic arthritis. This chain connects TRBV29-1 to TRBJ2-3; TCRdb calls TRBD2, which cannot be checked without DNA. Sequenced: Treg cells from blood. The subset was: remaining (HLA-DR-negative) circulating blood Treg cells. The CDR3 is CSVVSGSLSDTQYF.